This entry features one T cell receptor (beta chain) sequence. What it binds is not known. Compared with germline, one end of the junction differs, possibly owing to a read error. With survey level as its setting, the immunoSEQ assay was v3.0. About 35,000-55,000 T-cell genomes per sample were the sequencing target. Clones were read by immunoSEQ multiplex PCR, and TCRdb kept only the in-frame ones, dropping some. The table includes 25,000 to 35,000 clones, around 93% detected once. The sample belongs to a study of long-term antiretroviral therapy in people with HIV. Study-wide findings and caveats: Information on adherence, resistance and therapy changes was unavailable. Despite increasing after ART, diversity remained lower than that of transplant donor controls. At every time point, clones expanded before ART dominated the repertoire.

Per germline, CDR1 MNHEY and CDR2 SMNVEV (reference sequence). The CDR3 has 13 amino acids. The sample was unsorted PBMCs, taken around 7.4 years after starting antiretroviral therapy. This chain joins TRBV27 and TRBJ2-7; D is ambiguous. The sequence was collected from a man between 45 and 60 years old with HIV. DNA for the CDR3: TGTGCCAGCAGTTCGGGCCCCGGCTACGCGCAGTACTTC. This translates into CASSSGPGYAQYF.